The 22 T cell receptor beta chains in this list originate from one sample, sequenced in a study of blood T cell repertoires in COVID-19. Clones were sequenced by immunoSEQ multiplex PCR, and TCRdb holds only the in-frame ones, with some missing. The sample consists of fewer than 250,000 clones, roughly nine tenths of them appearing once. The source material was peripheral blood. These receptor sequences come from a man aged 25 to 40 with acute or convalescent COVID-19.

CDR3 coding DNA: TGTGATGTCTGCGGGGGGTACCAAGAGACCCAGTACTTC. Translating it yields CDVCGGYQETQYF. V usage is TRBV9 and J usage is TRBJ2-5; 8 bases match TRBD2. CDR3 length: 13 residues. CDR1 and CDR2 (germline): SGDLS, YYNGEE.

This clone occurred once. The rearrangement uses TRBV28 and TRBJ2-3; perhaps TRBD2 as D (5 bases). V was shortened by 8 bases and J by 2 bases, with 14 bases between the two germline ends. Per germline, CDR1 MDHEN and CDR2 SYDVKM. The CDR3 is 14 residues long. The CDR3 DNA reads as TGTGCCAGCTACGGCGGGCGCATCACAGATACGCAGTATTTT. Translating it yields CASYGGRITDTQYF.

The chain uses TRBV6-1 and TRBJ2-7, with a tentative D call TRBD1 (6 bases). Between the trimmed V and J ends, which lost 3 bases and 1 base, there was a span of 16 bases. This CDR3 has 16 residues. Per germline, CDR1 MNHNS and CDR2 SASEGT. The CDR3 DNA is TGTGCCAGCAGTGACGCTTCAGGGGTGGGATCCTACGAGCAGTACTTC. Translating gives CASSDASGVGSYEQYF.

DNA of the CDR3: TGCAGCGTTGGGGCCGGCACAGATACGCAGTATTTT. This encodes CSVGAGTDTQYF. The chain couples TRBV29-1 to TRBJ2-3; no firm D call. V gave up 4 bases and J gave up 1 base, with 6 bases separating them. This CDR3 contains 12 residues. Per germline, CDR1 SQVTM and CDR2 ANQGSEA.

V and J are TRBV28 and TRBJ1-1; possible D gene TRBD1, 6 bases. Trimming pared 5 bases from V and 0 bases from J, leaving 16 bases between. This CDR3 has 16 residues. Germline CDR1 MDHEN, CDR2 SYDVKM. The DNA of the CDR3 is TGTGCCAGCAGTCCACGTCCCACAGGGCTGAACACTGAAGCTTTCTTT. This sequence encodes CASSPRPTGLNTEAFF.

The rearrangement links TRBV3-1 (or the pseudogene TRBV3-2) to TRBJ2-7; D is uncertain. CDR3 length: 15 residues. Germline-derived CDR1 and CDR2 are LGHDT and YNNKEL (reference sequence). Trimming took off 0 bases at V and 3 bases at J, with 12 bases between the two ends. The CDR3 is CASSQDSTPLYEQYF. DNA for the CDR3: TGTGCCAGCAGCCAAGACTCGACACCACTCTACGAGCAGTACTTC.

With regard to this clone: Different DNA sequences within this sample yield the same CDR3. The V gene is TRBV6-5, the J gene TRBJ1-1; TRBD1 is a possible D gene (5 bases). The V gene lost 2 bases and the J gene lost 1 base, with 8 bases spanning the gap. Germline V CDR1 and CDR2: MNHEY, SVGAGI. The CDR3 consists of 14 residues. This CDR3 reads CASSYDRGNTEAFF. The CDR3 DNA is TGTGCCAGCAGTTACGATAGGGGGAACACTGAAGCTTTCTTT.

This clone was picked up a small number of times. The junction departs from the called germline gene at one end, perhaps through a read error. The chain links TRBV7-7 to TRBJ2-7, with TRBD1 as a possible D gene (5 bases). The CDR3 has 13 residues. CDR1 is SSHAT and CDR2 is FNYEAQ in the germline V gene (reference sequence). CDR3 in amino acids: CASSKGQAYEQYF. The CDR3 DNA follows: TGTGCTAGCAGCAAGGGGCAGGCCTACGAGCAGTACTTC. Drawing the rest from reference TRBV7-7 and TRBJ2-7, the complete variable domain is GAGVSQSPRYKVTKRGQDVTLRCDPISSHATLYWYQQALGQGPEFLTYFNYEAQPDKSGLPSDRFSAERPEGSISTLTIQRTEQRDSAMYRCASSKGQAYEQYFGPGTRLTVT.

The rearrangement links TRBV5-5 to TRBJ1-2; D remains ambiguous. Germline V CDR1 and CDR2: SGHKS, YYEKEE (reference sequence). CDR3 size: 13 residues. The ends were cut back, 3 bases at V and 6 bases at J, with 12 bases in the middle. The CDR3 reads CASSSERLDGYTF. The CDR3 nucleotides are TGTGCCAGCAGCTCCGAGCGGTTGGATGGCTACACCTTC.

The V and J genes are TRBV19 and TRBJ1-2, with D unclear. V was trimmed by 2 bases and J by 7 bases, leaving 11 bases between them. This CDR3 is built from 13 residues. The germline gives CDR1 LNHDA, CDR2 SQIVND (reference sequence). Here the CDR3 reads CASSIMRSGGYTF. CDR3 in DNA: TGTGCCAGTAGTATAATGCGGTCCGGTGGCTACACCTTC.

The rearrangement links TRBV11-1 to TRBJ1-3; D remains unclear. The CDR3 is 14 residues long. Trimming stripped 3 bases from V and 2 bases from J, with 8 bases between. Germline CDR1 is SGHAT and CDR2 is FQDESV (reference sequence). The CDR3 protein is CASSLDYAGNTIYF. CDR3 in DNA: TGTGCCAGCAGCTTGGACTATGCTGGAAACACCATATATTTT. Full variable domain (rest looked up from reference TRBV11-1 and TRBJ1-3): EAEVAQSPRYKITEKSQAVAFWCDPISGHATLYWYRQILGQGPELLVQFQDESVVDDSQLPKDRFSAERLKGVDSTLKIQPAELGDSAMYLCASSLDYAGNTIYFGEGSWLTVV.

This rearrangement joins TRBV3-1 (or the pseudogene TRBV3-2) to TRBJ2-7; 7 bases agree with TRBD2. V trimming: 1 base; J trimming: 0 bases; junction bases outside the gene matches: 6. Per germline, CDR1 LGHDT and CDR2 YNNKEL (reference sequence). This CDR3 spans 16 amino acids. The CDR3 sequence is CASSQGVAGYSYEQYF. CDR3 coding DNA: TGTGCCAGCAGCCAAGGCGTAGCGGGCTACTCCTACGAGCAGTACTTC.

The chain carries TRBV7-9 and TRBJ1-6; D is unresolved. CDR3 length: 15 residues. Deletions cut 2 bases from V and 8 bases from J, with 13 bases between. CDR1 is SEHNR and CDR2 is FQNEAQ in the germline V gene (reference sequence). The CDR3 nucleotides read TGTGCCAGCAGCTTATACTCAGGTTTGGATTCACCCCTCCACTTT. It translates to CASSLYSGLDSPLHF.

V usage is TRBV28 and J usage is TRBJ1-1; possible D gene TRBD1, 6 bases. The ends were cut back, 5 bases at V and 5 bases at J, with 18 bases in the middle. The CDR3 is made up of 15 amino acids. Germline V gene sequence: CDR1 MDHEN, CDR2 SYDVKM. The CDR3 loop is CASSPSGQGRTEAFF. In DNA, the CDR3 is TGTGCCAGCAGTCCCTCGGGACAAGGAAGGACTGAAGCTTTCTTT.

The gene calls are TRBV19 and TRBJ1-5; D not resolved. The CDR3 runs 14 residues. CDR1 and CDR2 from the germline V gene are LNHDA and SQIVND (reference sequence). V was trimmed by 5 bases and J by 0 bases, leaving 8 bases between them. CDR3 DNA: TGTGCCAGTAGTCGGGGAAATAGCAATCAGCCCCAGCATTTT. Its protein is CASSRGNSNQPQHF.

The gene calls are TRBV9 and TRBJ1-2, with TRBD1 as a possible D gene (5 bases). V shed 3 bases and J shed 2 bases, with 8 bases lying between them. Germline assignment: CDR1 SGDLS and CDR2 YYNGEE. The CDR3 spans 13 residues. CDR3 bases: TGTGCCAGCAGCGGACGACAGAACTATGGCTACACCTTC. This translates into CASSGRQNYGYTF.

The chain couples TRBV7-6 to TRBJ1-2, with D possibly TRBD1 on 6 matching bases. Germline V gene lookup returns CDR1 SGHVS and CDR2 FNYEAQ. Between the trimmed V and J ends, which lost 5 bases and 4 bases, there was a span of 11 bases. The CDR3 runs to 13 residues. DNA for the CDR3: TGTGCCAGCAGCCAACAGGGATTCTATGGCTACACCTTC. Amino acid sequence: CASSQQGFYGYTF.

The chain is built from TRBV5-5 and TRBJ2-5; 8 bases map to TRBD1. J lost 5 bases, V lost 2 bases, and 5 bases had no gene match. Germline loops: CDR1 SGHKS, CDR2 YYEKEE (reference sequence). The CDR3 has 14 amino acids. The CDR3 region has the DNA TGTGCCAGCAGCTTCCAGGGGGCATGGGAGACCCAGTACTTC. Its protein is CASSFQGAWETQYF.

This chain uses TRBV10-3 with TRBJ2-5, with D possibly being TRBD2 (5 bases). The V end was cut by 3 bases, the J end by 3 bases, with 17 bases between. Germline V gives CDR1 ENHRY, CDR2 SYGVKD. The CDR3 has 16 residues. CDR3 DNA: TGTGCCATCAGTGACGCCCCAAGCGGAACAAAAGAGACCCAGTACTTC. This encodes CAISDAPSGTKETQYF.

The gene calls are TRBV12-3 or TRBV12-4 and TRBJ1-2; D possibly corresponds to TRBD1 (5 bases). V was shortened by 6 bases and J by 4 bases, with 9 bases between the two germline ends. This CDR3 spans 12 amino acids. The CDR3 DNA reads as TGTGCCAGCAGACGACAGACCTATGGCTACACCTTC. Amino acid sequence: CASRRQTYGYTF.

The chain links TRBV3-1 (or the pseudogene TRBV3-2) to TRBJ2-7; 12 bases are shared with TRBD2. This CDR3 is built from 15 residues. Germline lookup yields CDR1 LGHDT and CDR2 YNNKEL (reference sequence). V dropped 4 bases and J dropped 7; count of bases not matched to a gene: 8. CDR3 in amino acids: CASSPSSGGGREQYF. The CDR3 nucleotides read TGTGCCAGCAGCCCCTCTAGCGGGGGGGGACGGGAGCAGTACTTC.

The chain recombines TRBV2 with TRBJ2-4; D perhaps matches TRBD2 (6 bases). The germline V gene has CDR1 SNHLY and CDR2 FYNNEI. V shed 6 bases and J shed 0 bases, with 15 bases lying between them. The CDR3 loop spans 16 amino acids. CDR3 DNA: TGTGCCAGCAGGGGAGGAGGTGTCAGAGCCAAAAACATTCAGTACTTC. It codes for CASRGGGVRAKNIQYF.